The clone carrying this T cell receptor beta chain was counted a single time. Treatment described: randomized to nivolumab then ipilimumab (arm A) or the reverse (arm B). Live CD3+CD8+ CD19− CD56− cells were sorted from PBMCs. The sample comes from a study of sequential checkpoint blockade in melanoma. The CDR3 runs 14 residues. CDR1 is LNHDA and CDR2 is SQIVND in the germline V gene (reference sequence). Trimming pared 1 base from V and 6 bases from J, leaving 11 bases between. Method: immunoSEQ multiplex PCR; TCRdb's copy keeps in-frame clones and lacks some. The data hold some 5,600 clones, with roughly 80% observed a single time.

This TCR derives from a human patient with melanoma. Some clones in this sample may be carry-over from other donors' samples. This material consisted of CD8+ T cells sorted from blood (inferred from file names), taken from a patient given nivolumab and ipilimumab in sequence. The chain is built from TRBV19 and TRBJ2-3, with D maybe TRBD2 (7 bases). CDR3 protein: CASSIAGGRDTQYF. CDR3 in DNA: TGTGCCAGTAGTATAGCGGGGGGCCGGGATACGCAGTATTTT.